This record concerns one TCR beta chain sequence. RNA transcripts were the template, and TCR beta CDR3 regions were amplified from them. The first-round RT-PCR employed HTBI primers together with the Qiagen OneStep RT-PCR kit. A multiplex PCR was then performed as the second round. TCRdb re-derived calls from the multiplex PCR reads in MiXCR, one entry per CDR3 protein. This sample has 500,000 to 600,000 distinct CDR3 sequences, with roughly 39% found just once. The data stem from a study of Graves' ophthalmopathy and Graves' hyperthyroidism. CDR1 is SQVTM and CDR2 is ANQGSEA in the germline V gene. This CDR3 has 13 amino acids. Trimming stripped 0 bases from V and 1 base from J, with 7 bases between.

This sequence joins TRBV29-1 and TRBJ2-7; D remains unclear. Sequencing was performed on peripheral blood or thyroid tissue (not recorded which). The TCR was taken from an adult man with Graves' hyperthyroidism. The CDR3 sequence: CSVEDIGSYEQYF. The CDR3 nucleotides read TGCAGCGTTGAAGATATAGGGTCCTACGAGCAGTACTTC.